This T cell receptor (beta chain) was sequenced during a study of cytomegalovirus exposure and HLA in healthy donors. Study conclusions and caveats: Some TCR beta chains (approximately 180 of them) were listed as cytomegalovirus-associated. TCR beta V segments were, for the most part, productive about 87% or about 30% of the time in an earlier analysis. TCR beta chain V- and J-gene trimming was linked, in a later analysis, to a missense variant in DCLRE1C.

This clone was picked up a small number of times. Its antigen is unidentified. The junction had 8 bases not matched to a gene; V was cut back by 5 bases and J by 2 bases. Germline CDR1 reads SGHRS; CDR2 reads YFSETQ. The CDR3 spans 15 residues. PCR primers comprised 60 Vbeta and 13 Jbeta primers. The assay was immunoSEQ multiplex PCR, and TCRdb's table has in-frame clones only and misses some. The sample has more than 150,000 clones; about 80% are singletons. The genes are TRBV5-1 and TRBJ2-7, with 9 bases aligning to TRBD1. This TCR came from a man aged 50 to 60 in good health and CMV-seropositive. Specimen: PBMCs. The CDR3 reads CASSPTGQGAYEQYF. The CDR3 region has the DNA TGCGCCAGCAGTCCAACGGGACAGGGCGCCTACGAGCAGTACTTC.